This record concerns one T cell receptor beta chain sequence. The sample belongs to a study of patients and donors after allogeneic stem cell transplantation. With 2 bases removed from V and 1 base from J, the gap between germline ends came to 11 bases. The CDR3 extends over 15 amino acids. TCRdb ran MiXCR on the RT-PCR reads and lists one entry per CDR3 protein. Of 190,000 or so distinct CDR3 sequences listed, more than 35% are singletons. Input material: blood, either unsorted or a sorted T cell fraction (not recorded which). The source of this sequence is a human donor who was either an allogeneic HSCT recipient or a stem cell or donor lymphocyte infusion donor (not recorded which). It is not recorded whose cells these are; they may come from a transplant donor. The J gene is TRBJ1-1, the V gene TRBV12-3 or TRBV12-4; no firm D call. DNA of the CDR3: TGTGCCAGCAGTTTACTTAGGGCCTCGAACACTGAAGCTTTCTTT. Translating it yields CASSLLRASNTEAFF.